These 27 T cell receptor beta chains share one sample of origin, sequenced in a study of T cells in Graves' hyperthyroidism and ophthalmopathy. Amplified regions were TCR beta CDR3 sequences from RNA transcripts. HTBI primers were used for first-round RT-PCR of the TCR CDR3. TCRdb re-called the multiplex PCR reads through MiXCR, storing one row per CDR3 protein. This sample has under 650,000 distinct CDR3 sequences, with roughly 16% found just once. The sample consisted of blood. The source is a woman aged 30 to 39 with Graves' hyperthyroidism.

This clonotype was found many times. The chain uses TRBV18 and TRBJ1-2; TRBD1 matches 10 bases. Germline lookup yields CDR1 KGHSH and CDR2 LQKENI. This CDR3 contains 16 residues. Trimming removed 3 bases from V and 7 bases from J; junction bases left unmatched: 11. The CDR3 spells CASSPDTTGGSSGYTF. In DNA, the CDR3 is TGTGCCAGCTCACCCGATACGACAGGGGGCTCAAGTGGCTACACCTTC.

There are a few counts of this clonotype. CDR3 nucleotides: TGTGCCAGCAGCTTAAGCTGGCGGGGGAGCTCCTACGAGCAGTACTTC. As protein: CASSLSWRGSSYEQYF. J is TRBJ2-7 and V is TRBV7-9; 7 positions agree with TRBD2. Losses at the gene ends were 2 bases for V and 0 bases for J; bases not matched to a gene: 7. CDR1 SEHNR and CDR2 FQNEAQ come from the germline V gene (reference sequence). The CDR3 has 16 residues.

This clonotype has more than one count but fewer than ten. The genes are TRBV11-2 and TRBJ2-1; no definite D call. CDR3 length: 15 amino acids. The V gene's germline CDR1 is SGHAT and CDR2 FQNNGV. V lost 4 bases, J lost 0 bases, and 10 bases lay in between. The CDR3 region is CASSSDWSSYNEQFF. The CDR3 nucleotides read TGTGCCAGCAGCTCTGACTGGAGCTCCTACAATGAGCAGTTCTTC.

This clonotype was observed a handful of times. The chain has TRBV2 and TRBJ2-1; 11 positions agree with TRBD2. J gave up 6 bases and V 6 bases, and 7 bases lay outside the gene matches. Germline values: CDR1 SNHLY, CDR2 FYNNEI. The CDR3 covers 15 residues. The CDR3, as DNA: TGTGCCAGCAGCCAACTAGCGGGAGCCCTCAATGAGCAGTTCTTC. Translated, it gives CASSQLAGALNEQFF. The full variable domain, completed using reference TRBV2 and TRBJ2-1, is EPEVTQTPSHQVTQMGQEVILRCVPISNHLYFYWYRQILGQKVEFLVSFYNNEISEKSEIFDDQFSVERPDGSNFTLKIRSTKLEDSAMYFCASSQLAGALNEQFFGPGTRLTVL.

The chain is built from TRBV5-5 and TRBJ2-3; possibly TRBD1 for D (6 bases). Germline loops: CDR1 SGHKS, CDR2 YYEKEE (reference sequence). The CDR3 spans 14 residues. V was clipped by 3 bases and J by 2 bases, with 10 bases between them. The CDR3 loop reads CASSSQGLTDTQYF. CDR3 in DNA: TGTGCCAGCAGCTCGCAGGGGCTCACAGATACGCAGTATTTT.

This clonotype has just a few counts. The chain employs TRBV7-2 and TRBJ2-5, with 11 bases lining up with TRBD2. The CDR3 contains 14 residues. Germline CDR1 and CDR2: SGHTA and FQGNSA. J lost 4 bases, V lost 4 bases, and 2 bases had no gene match. CDR3 sequence reads: CASSYSGRGETQYF. CDR3 nucleotide sequence: TGTGCCAGCAGCTATAGCGGGAGGGGAGAGACCCAGTACTTC.

The CDR3 sequence is CASSTSGTRTGELFF. In nucleotides, the CDR3 is TGTGCCAGCAGCACTAGCGGGACAAGAACCGGGGAGCTGTTTTTT. The V and J genes are TRBV28 and TRBJ2-2, with 10 bases aligning to TRBD2. The CDR3 length is 15 residues. The V and J ends lost 6 bases and 5 bases, in that order; junction bases with no gene match: 6. CDR1 and CDR2 (germline): MDHEN, SYDVKM.

The gene calls are TRBV19 and TRBJ1-1; 7 nucleotides line up with TRBD1. J was trimmed by 1 base and V by 7 bases; bases with no gene match: 9. This CDR3 is 15 amino acids long. Per the germline V gene, CDR1 is LNHDA and CDR2 is SQIVND (reference sequence). The CDR3, as DNA: TGTGCCAGTACCCTAGACAGGGTGGGGAACACTGAAGCTTTCTTT. It is translated as CASTLDRVGNTEAFF.

On this clonotype itself: Just one base apart from a much larger clone, this may be a read error. The chain links TRBV7-2 to TRBJ2-7, with TRBD2 identical over 7 bases. The CDR3 contains 12 residues. Germline V gene lookup returns CDR1 SGHTA and CDR2 FQGNSA. CDR3 amino acids: CASSALAWELYF. Written as DNA, the CDR3 is TGTGCCAGCAGCGCACTAGCGTGGGAGCTGTACTTC.

J is TRBJ2-1 and V is TRBV7-9; tentative D call: TRBD2 (5 bases). Looked up from germline, CDR1 is SEHNR and CDR2 is FQNEAQ (reference sequence). Trimming cost V 4 bases and J 0 bases, with 16 bases left between them. This CDR3 contains 17 residues. The CDR3, as DNA: TGTGCCAGCAGCTCGACCCCCCGGGGTAGCTCCTACAATGAGCAGTTCTTC. Protein sequence: CASSSTPRGSSYNEQFF.

In this sample, this clonotype turned up many times. This sequence joins TRBV30 and TRBJ2-1; D possibly corresponds to TRBD2 (5 bases). Trimming pared 1 base from V and 4 bases from J, leaving 14 bases between. The CDR3 loop spans 15 amino acids. Germline V gene data show CDR1 as GTSNPN and CDR2 as SVGIG (reference sequence). Here the CDR3 DNA reads TGTGCCTGGAGTGCTGGGCTAGCCGGGTACAATGAGCAGTTCTTC. Protein product: CAWSAGLAGYNEQFF.

The sample holds a few counts of this clonotype. The chain links TRBV28 to TRBJ2-6; D call uncertain. The CDR3 sequence is 15 residues long. The ends were cut back, 4 bases at V and 2 bases at J, with 9 bases in the middle. Germline V gives CDR1 MDHEN, CDR2 SYDVKM. The CDR3 sequence is CASSSAVTGANVLTF. The CDR3 region has the DNA TGTGCCAGCAGTTCAGCAGTAACTGGGGCCAACGTCCTGACTTTC.

This clonotype showed up many times. The chain recombines TRBV7-2 with TRBJ2-7, with 11 bases fitting TRBD2. V lost 4 bases and J lost 2; bases outside the gene matches: 4. In germline, CDR1 is SGHTA, CDR2 FQGNSA. The CDR3 is 15 amino acids. CDR3 DNA: TGTGCCAGCAGCTCGGGACTAGCGGAGACCTACGAGCAGTACTTC. Residues: CASSSGLAETYEQYF.

The V gene is TRBV5-4, the J gene TRBJ2-2; 10 nucleotides align to TRBD2. V gave up 1 base and J gave up 5 bases; unmatched junction bases: 5. This CDR3 region has 16 residues. Per the germline V gene, CDR1 is SGHNT and CDR2 is YYREEE (reference sequence). Written as DNA, the CDR3 is TGTGCCAGCAGCTTGCTTAGCGGGAGGCGGACCGGGGAGCTGTTTTTT. It encodes CASSLLSGRRTGELFF.

This chain links TRBV5-1 with TRBJ2-1, with D tentatively TRBD1 or TRBD2 (5 bases each). V lost 2 bases and J 8 bases, leaving 14 bases between the germline ends. CDR1 is SGHRS, CDR2 YFSETQ, per germline. There are 14 residues in the CDR3. This CDR3 is CASSFSGSSDEQFF. CDR3 in DNA: TGCGCCAGCAGCTTTTCAGGGAGTAGCGATGAGCAGTTCTTC.

This clonotype was counted ten times or more. J is TRBJ2-7 and V is TRBV20-1; D is possibly TRBD2 (6 bases). The ends were cut back, 1 base at V and 4 bases at J, with 11 bases in the middle. CDR1 is DFQATT, CDR2 SNEGSKA, per germline (reference sequence). CDR3 length: 13 residues. DNA of the CDR3: TGCAGTGCTAGAGCGGGAGATTGGTACGAGCAGTACTTC. The encoded protein is CSARAGDWYEQYF.

This clonotype was found many times. The genes are TRBV28 and TRBJ2-7; 9 nucleotides align to TRBD1. The CDR3 runs to 15 residues. Germline CDR1 and CDR2: MDHEN and SYDVKM. J gave up 5 bases and V 8 bases, and 13 bases lay outside the gene matches. CDR3 loop: CASVNPGQGTHEQYF. The DNA for the CDR3 is TGTGCCAGCGTTAACCCGGGACAGGGTACCCACGAGCAGTACTTC.

This clonotype has only one observation. The V and J genes are TRBV5-1 and TRBJ1-4; D may be TRBD1 (5 bases). This CDR3 is 18 amino acids long. Trimming stripped 3 bases from V and 1 base from J, with 19 bases between. Germline V lookup: CDR1 SGHRS, CDR2 YFSETQ. This chain's CDR3 is CASSSGLGTGLTNEKLFF. CDR3 nucleotide sequence: TGCGCCAGCAGCTCGGGACTGGGAACGGGGTTAACTAATGAAAAACTGTTTTTT.

This clonotype was recorded at least ten times. The rearrangement joins TRBV27 to TRBJ2-7, with 9 bases lining up with TRBD1. V lost 3 bases, J lost 5 bases, and 8 bases stayed unmatched. The CDR3 is 15 residues long. CDR1 and CDR2 (germline): MNHEY, SMNVEV (reference sequence). The CDR3 nucleotides are TGTGCCAGCAGTTTTAACAGGGGGCGCAACCACGAGCAGTACTTC. Its protein product is CASSFNRGRNHEQYF.

Many counts were recorded for this clonotype. This sequence joins TRBV20-1 and TRBJ1-5; D is ambiguous. There are 15 residues in the CDR3. The V and J ends lost 0 bases and 4 bases respectively, with 13 bases between them. The germline CDR1 and CDR2 sequences are DFQATT and SNEGSKA (reference sequence). CDR3 nucleotides: TGCAGTGCTAGAGATGTTCTATCCTCAAATCAGCCCCAGCATTTT. Amino acid sequence: CSARDVLSSNQPQHF.

In this sample, this clonotype turned up a few times. J is TRBJ2-2 and V is TRBV11-3; D is unresolved. V was cut by 2 bases and J by 7 bases, with 11 bases left in between. This CDR3 has 14 amino acids. The germline CDR1 and CDR2 sequences are SGHNT and YENEEA. The CDR3 loop is CASSLISVSGELFF. The DNA of the CDR3 is TGTGCCAGCAGCTTAATCTCAGTGAGCGGGGAGCTGTTTTTT.

This clonotype was recorded at least ten times. The chain couples TRBV30 to TRBJ1-1; no firm D call. V was pared by 0 bases and J by 3 bases, with 11 bases between. Germline assignment: CDR1 GTSNPN and CDR2 SVGIG (reference sequence). The CDR3 is 14 amino acids. The CDR3 region is CAWSVKLLDTEAFF. The CDR3 DNA is TGTGCCTGGAGTGTAAAGCTTTTGGACACTGAAGCTTTCTTT.

V gene TRBV3-1 combines with J gene TRBJ2-1, with D uncertain. Germline V gives CDR1 LGHDT, CDR2 YNNKEL (reference sequence). This CDR3 contains 13 residues. The germline V and J ends were trimmed by 7 bases and 9 bases, with 16 bases remaining between them. The DNA of the CDR3 is TGTGCCAGCACCCTCCCCCCACATCGTGAGCAGTTCTTC. Amino acids: CASTLPPHREQFF.

The table lists this clonotype with a few counts. The rearrangement links TRBV30 to TRBJ2-5; 7 bases align to TRBD1. Looked up from germline, CDR1 is GTSNPN and CDR2 is SVGIG (reference sequence). The J segment lost 2 bases and the V segment lost 1 base, leaving 10 bases of the junction unmatched. The CDR3 totals 16 residues. The CDR3 bases are TGTGCCTGGAGTGGAATAGGGGGCCCCGGGCAAGAGACCCAGTACTTC. It encodes CAWSGIGGPGQETQYF.

The gene calls are TRBV7-2 and TRBJ2-5; 7 bases agree with TRBD1. Germline lookup yields CDR1 SGHTA and CDR2 FQGNSA. The CDR3 length is 14 residues. The V and J ends lost 5 bases and 4 bases, in that order; junction bases with no gene match: 7. In nucleotides, the CDR3 is TGTGCCAGCAGCGTGCCCTACAGGGGAGAGACCCAGTACTTC. Translating it yields CASSVPYRGETQYF.

The chain employs TRBV27 and TRBJ1-3, with D possibly being TRBD1 (6 bases). Germline loops: CDR1 MNHEY, CDR2 SMNVEV (reference sequence). V lost 1 base, J lost 4 bases, and 11 bases lay in between. This CDR3 contains 15 residues. CDR3 loop: CASSLFWGPGNTIYF. CDR3 DNA: TGTGCCAGCAGTTTATTCTGGGGGCCGGGAAACACCATATATTTT.

This clonotype was detected only a few times. V and J are TRBV5-5 and TRBJ1-1; tentative D call: TRBD1 (6 bases). V was trimmed by 6 bases and J by 7 bases, leaving 22 bases between them. The germline V gene encodes CDR1 SGHKS and CDR2 YYEKEE (reference sequence). CDR3 length: 15 amino acids. The CDR3 here is CASTMRERGRFEAFF. The CDR3 DNA is TGTGCCAGCACCATGAGGGAGCGGGGGCGTTTTGAAGCTTTCTTT.